This T cell receptor (beta chain) was identified in a study of T cell repertoires in cytomegalovirus infection. Study context: Signatures in public TCR beta sequences pointed to both CMV infection and matching HLA type. Broader study findings: The cumulative frequency of public TCR beta families identified carriers of CMV plus the relevant HLA.

Note on this clonotype: What it recognizes is unknown.

Germline assignment: CDR1 SQVTM and CDR2 ANQGSEA. The CDR3 length is 13 residues. V lost 5 bases to trimming and J lost 0 bases, with 11 bases between them. TCRdb passed the reads through MiXCR, listing each CDR3 protein once. The table has about 680,000 distinct CDR3 sequences, 20% to 25% seen once. This chain joins TRBV29-1 and TRBJ2-7; D gene uncertain. The receptor's source is a human donor in good health (CMV status not recorded). Some clones in this sample may be carry-over from other donors' samples. Sequences were obtained from CD8+ T cells from PBMCs. The CDR3 here is CSVTYEDSYEQYV. DNA for the CDR3: TGCAGCGTTACCTACGAGGACTCCTACGAGCAGTACGTC.